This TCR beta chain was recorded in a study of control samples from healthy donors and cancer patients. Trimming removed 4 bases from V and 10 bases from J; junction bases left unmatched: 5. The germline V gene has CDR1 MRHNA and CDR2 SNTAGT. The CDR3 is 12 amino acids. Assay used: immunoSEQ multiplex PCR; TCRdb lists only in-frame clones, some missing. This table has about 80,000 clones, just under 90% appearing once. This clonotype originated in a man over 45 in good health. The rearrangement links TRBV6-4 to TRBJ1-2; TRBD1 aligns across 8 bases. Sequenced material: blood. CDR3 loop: CASSATGVTYTF. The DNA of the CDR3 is TGTGCCAGCAGTGCGACAGGGGTTACCTACACCTTC.